Listed below are T cell receptor beta chains from one sample, sequenced in a study of blood T cell repertoires in COVID-19. Only in-frame clones appear in the TCRdb table, and some are missing; sequencing was by immunoSEQ multiplex PCR. The table has approximately 240,000 clones, approximately 82% seen once. Specimen: peripheral blood. These receptors were obtained from a woman aged 40 to 50 who had recovered from COVID-19. Both conserved end residues are part of each CDR3. The D gene is left open where the match is weak. A row's size may be missing; if present it is once, few, many or a size class.

CDR3 length	V gene	D gene	J gene	clone size	CDR3 protein	CDR3 DNA
17	TRBV23-1	TRBD1	TRBJ1-2	.	CASSQQGAVSRIYGYTF	TGCGCCAGCAGTCAACAGGGGGCGGTGAGTAGAATCTATGGCTACACCTTC
15	TRBV2	TRBD1	TRBJ1-1	once	CASNPRTGKEAEAFF	TGTGCCAGCAATCCCCGGACAGGAAAGGAGGCTGAAGCTTTCTTT
12	TRBV7-3	.	TRBJ2-2	.	CASSDTGRELFF	TGTGCCAGCAGCGACACTGGGCGGGAGCTGTTTTTT
13	TRBV6-5	.	TRBJ2-7	.	CASTGLIFTEQYF	TGTGCCAGCACTGGACTGATCTTTACAGAGCAGTACTTC
16	TRBV13	TRBD1	TRBJ1-4	once	CASSRRAGTGVEKLFF	TGTGCCAGCAGTCGAAGGGCCGGGACAGGGGTTGAAAAACTGTTTTTT
13	TRBV11-2	.	TRBJ1-1	.	CASSGQGSLGAFF	TGTGCCAGCAGCGGGCAGGGGTCCTTAGGGGCTTTCTTT
15	TRBV16	.	TRBJ1-2	.	CASSQESRGLGGYTF	TGTGCCAGCAGCCAAGAATCTCGGGGGTTAGGAGGCTACACCTTC
16	TRBV6-6	TRBD1	TRBJ1-5	many	CASSRYQGASDQPQHF	TGTGCCAGCAGTCGTTATCAGGGGGCATCGGATCAGCCCCAGCATTTT
13	TRBV6-5	.	TRBJ2-5	.	CASSYGPQETQYF	TGTGCCAGCAGTTACGGCCCTCAAGAGACCCAGTACTTC
14	TRBV9	TRBD1	TRBJ2-7	.	CASSRQGALGEQYF	TGTGCCAGCAGCCGACAGGGGGCGCTTGGAGAGCAGTACTTC
16	TRBV5-5	.	TRBJ1-4	.	CASSLSLWESDEKLFF	TGTGCCAGCAGCTTATCCTTATGGGAGAGCGATGAAAAACTGTTTTTT
14	TRBV4-3	.	TRBJ1-2	once	CASSQQGSAYGYTF	TGCGCCAGCAGCCAGCAGGGGTCCGCCTATGGCTACACCTTC
13	TRBV7-9	.	TRBJ2-7	.	CASMAGSSYEQYF	TGTGCCAGCATGGCGGGGAGCTCCTACGAGCAGTACTTC
13	TRBV28	TRBD2	TRBJ2-5	.	CASRASGAETQYF	TGTGCCAGCAGAGCTAGCGGGGCTGAGACCCAGTACTTC
14	TRBV5-1	.	TRBJ1-3	.	CASSLGAGVDTIYF	TGCGCCAGCAGCTTGGGAGCCGGGGTAGACACCATATATTTT
14	TRBV10-3	TRBD1	TRBJ2-2	medium-sized	CAISETGGTGELFF	TGTGCCATCAGTGAAACAGGGGGTACCGGGGAGCTGTTTTTT
13	TRBV19	TRBD1	TRBJ2-7	.	CASSPGTGYEQYF	TGTGCCAGTAGTCCCGGGACAGGCTACGAGCAGTACTTC
16	TRBV7-6	TRBD1	TRBJ1-5	.	CASSLVGDRAIPPQHF	TGTGCCAGCAGCTTAGTAGGGGACAGGGCGATTCCGCCCCAGCATTTT
14	TRBV5-5	TRBD1	TRBJ1-2	.	CASSPDRDYYGYTF	TGTGCCAGCAGCCCGGACAGGGACTACTATGGCTACACCTTC
14	TRBV6-5	TRBD1	TRBJ2-7	.	CASSSGTASYEQYF	TGTGCCAGCAGTTCCGGGACAGCCTCCTACGAGCAGTACTTC
16	TRBV19	.	TRBJ1-4	.	CASSIGGAPTNEKLFF	TGTGCCAGTAGTATCGGGGGGGCACCAACTAATGAAAAACTGTTTTTT
17	TRBV7-3	TRBD1	TRBJ1-1	.	CASSSQGQGGMNTEAFF	TGTGCCAGCAGCTCACAGGGACAGGGGGGTATGAACACTGAAGCTTTCTTT
14	TRBV28	.	TRBJ1-1	.	CASRDRFGSTEAFF	TGTGCCAGCAGAGACAGGTTTGGGAGCACTGAAGCTTTCTTT
13	TRBV7-9	.	TRBJ2-2	few	CASNPTNTGELFF	TGTGCCAGCAACCCGACAAACACCGGGGAGCTGTTTTTT
14	TRBV7-3	TRBD2	TRBJ2-1	.	CASSPGTINNEQFF	TGTGCCAGCAGCCCTGGGACTATAAACAATGAGCAGTTCTTC
16	TRBV7-2	TRBD2	TRBJ2-2	once	CASSTIAGGRTGELFF	TGTGCCAGCAGCACAATTGCGGGGGGGCGGACCGGGGAGCTGTTTTTT
16	TRBV18	TRBD2	TRBJ2-5	.	CASSPRASGGTETQYF	TGTGCCAGCTCACCACGCGCTAGCGGGGGAACAGAGACCCAGTACTTC
13	TRBV6-2/TRBV6-3	.	TRBJ2-1	.	CASSYGRNNEQFF	TGTGCCAGCAGTTACGGCAGAAACAATGAGCAGTTCTTC
14	TRBV6-2/TRBV6-3	TRBD1	TRBJ1-6	.	CASSRTGEGSPLHF	TGTGCCAGCAGTCGGACAGGGGAGGGTTCACCCCTCCACTTT
20	TRBV4-3	TRBD2	TRBJ2-1	.	CASSQDPPSGAPNIYNEQFF	TGCGCCAGCAGCCAAGATCCCCCTAGCGGGGCTCCCAATATCTACAATGAGCAGTTCTTC
13	TRBV12-3/TRBV12-4	TRBD1	TRBJ1-2	.	CASRRTGAYGYTF	TGTGCCAGCAGGCGGACAGGGGCCTATGGCTACACCTTC
13	TRBV5-1	TRBD1	TRBJ1-6	.	CASSVDRASPLHF	TGCGCCAGCAGCGTGGACAGGGCTTCACCCCTCCACTTT
14	TRBV6-5	TRBD2	TRBJ2-7	.	CASTWTSGVYEQYF	TGTGCCAGCACCTGGACTAGCGGGGTATACGAGCAGTACTTC
14	TRBV27	TRBD1	TRBJ2-7	.	CASSLDRVSGEQYF	TGTGCCAGCAGTTTGGACAGGGTGAGCGGCGAGCAGTACTTC
15	TRBV7-2	.	TRBJ2-7	.	CASSLVPGNSYEQYF	TGTGCCAGCAGCTTAGTCCCAGGCAACTCCTACGAGCAGTACTTC
13	TRBV6-2/TRBV6-3	.	TRBJ2-1	.	CASSRGTYNEQFF	TGTGCCAGCAGTCGCGGGACCTACAATGAGCAGTTCTTC
17	TRBV21-1	.	TRBJ2-7	.	CASSGLRQGPGSYEQYF	TGTGCCAGCAGCGGCCTAAGACAGGGTCCGGGCTCCTACGAGCAGTACTTC
15	TRBV6-5	TRBD1	TRBJ1-1	.	CASRYRDRIPVEAFF	TGTGCCAGCAGGTACCGGGACAGGATTCCGGTCGAAGCTTTCTTT
16	TRBV2	TRBD1	TRBJ2-2	.	CASNFPRDRRTGELFF	TGTGCCAGCAATTTCCCTCGGGACAGGCGCACCGGGGAGCTGTTTTTT
18	TRBV10-3	TRBD1	TRBJ1-1	.	CAIRRRGQGTAMNTEAFF	TGTGCCATCAGACGAAGGGGACAGGGGACCGCAATGAACACTGAAGCTTTCTTT
14	TRBV7-8	TRBD1	TRBJ1-5	.	CASSVGQRNQPQHF	TGTGCCAGCAGCGTGGGACAGCGCAATCAGCCCCAGCATTTT
15	TRBV4-3	TRBD1	TRBJ1-1	few	CASSQQLDRDTEAFF	TGCGCCAGCAGCCAACAACTCGACAGGGACACTGAAGCTTTCTTT
18	TRBV3-1/TRBV3-2	TRBD1	TRBJ1-5	.	CASSPTIPDREGNQPQHF	TGTGCCAGCAGCCCAACCATCCCGGACAGGGAAGGCAATCAGCCCCAGCATTTT
13	TRBV28	.	TRBJ2-7	.	CASSSRTTYEQYF	TGTGCCAGCAGTTCTCGGACAACCTACGAGCAGTACTTC
14	TRBV7-2	.	TRBJ2-7	.	CASSLGAGIYEQYF	TGTGCCAGCAGCCTAGGGGCGGGCATCTACGAGCAGTACTTC
16	TRBV18	TRBD2	TRBJ2-1	few	CASSPPSVAGTNEQFF	TGTGCCAGCTCACCACCGTCAGTAGCGGGGACCAATGAGCAGTTCTTC
18	TRBV28	TRBD1	TRBJ2-2	few	CASNIKRTGGYVTGELFF	TGTGCCAGCAATATCAAACGGACAGGGGGATATGTCACCGGGGAGCTGTTTTTT
13	TRBV5-1	.	TRBJ2-1	.	CASSGGAGDEQFF	TGCGCCAGCAGCGGGGGGGCCGGGGATGAGCAGTTCTTC
15	TRBV9	.	TRBJ2-5	.	CASSPPSGGVGTQYF	TGTGCCAGCAGCCCCCCGAGCGGCGGAGTGGGGACCCAGTACTTC
15	TRBV11-3	.	TRBJ1-1	once	CASSLVAGMNTEAFF	TGTGCCAGCAGCTTAGTGGCAGGCATGAACACTGAAGCTTTCTTT